The source of this T cell receptor (beta chain) is a study of control samples from healthy donors and cancer patients. Measured with immunoSEQ multiplex PCR; TCRdb has only the in-frame clones, and not every one. This table holds over 80,000 clones, 90% to 95% found once. CDR1 KGHSH and CDR2 LQKENI come from the germline V gene. The CDR3 has 17 residues. The V gene lost 2 bases and the J gene lost 1 base, with 15 bases spanning the gap. This sequence was found in a man younger than 40 in good health. The rearrangement joins TRBV18 to TRBJ1-3; D gene unclear. Sequencing was performed on blood. The chain's CDR3 is CASSPNRYGTSGNTIYF. As DNA, the CDR3 is TGTGCCAGCTCACCAAATAGATACGGAACATCTGGAAACACCATATATTTT. The variable domain in full, completed from reference TRBV18 and TRBJ1-3, reads NAGVMQNPRHLVRRRGQEARLRCSPMKGHSHVYWYRQLPEEGLKFMVYLQKENIIDESGMPKERFSAEFPKEGPSILRIQQVVRGDSAAYFCASSPNRYGTSGNTIYFGEGSWLTVV.